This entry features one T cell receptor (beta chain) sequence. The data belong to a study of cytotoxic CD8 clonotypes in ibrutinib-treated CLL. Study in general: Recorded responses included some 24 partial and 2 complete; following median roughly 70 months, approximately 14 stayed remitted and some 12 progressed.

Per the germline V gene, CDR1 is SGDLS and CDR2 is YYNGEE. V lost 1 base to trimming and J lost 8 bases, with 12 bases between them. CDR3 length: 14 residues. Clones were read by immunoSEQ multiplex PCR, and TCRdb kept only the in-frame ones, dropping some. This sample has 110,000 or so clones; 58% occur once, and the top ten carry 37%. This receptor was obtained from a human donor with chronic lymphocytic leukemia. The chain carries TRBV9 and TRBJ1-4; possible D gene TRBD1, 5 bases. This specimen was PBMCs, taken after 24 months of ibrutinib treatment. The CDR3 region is CASSVSQGGEKLFF. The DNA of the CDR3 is TGTGCCAGCAGCGTATCCCAGGGAGGGGAAAAACTGTTTTTT.